Listed below are T cell receptor beta chains from one sample, sequenced in a study of OX40 agonist ivuxolimab in advanced cancers. The data were produced by immunoSEQ multiplex PCR, yet TCRdb's version contains in-frame clones alone and is incomplete. The repertoire consists of some 150,000 clones, with around nine tenths occurring once and the leading ten covering around 1%. The sample here was CD4+ or CD8+ T cells sorted from blood, taken in a trial of the OX40 agonist ivuxolimab. These receptors originate from an adult with an advanced solid tumor such as melanoma, head and neck, liver or kidney cancer. Each CDR3 is given with its conserved first and last residue. A D gene is named only where the DNA matches it firmly. Size values are once, few and many counts, or a class for expanded clones, and some rows have none.

TGTGCCAGCTCACAGGACGGTCCCTACGAGCAGTACTTC | CASSQDGPYEQYF | - | TRBV18 | - | TRBJ2-7
TGTGCCAGCAGCGTAGACGGGGGATCCTACAATGAGCAGTTCTTC | CASSVDGGSYNEQFF | - | TRBV9 | - | TRBJ2-1
TGTGCCAGTACAACCCTACACCACAGGGGAACTGCCTATGGCTACACCTTC | CASTTLHHRGTAYGYTF | TRBD1 | TRBV19 | once | TRBJ1-2
TGTGCCTGGAGTGAGGGCAGGGCTGAGACCGGGGAGCTGTTTTTT | CAWSEGRAETGELFF | - | TRBV30 | - | TRBJ2-2
TGTGCCAGCAGCGTATCACGAACCACTGAAGCTTTCTTT | CASSVSRTTEAFF | - | TRBV9 | few | TRBJ1-1
TGCGCCAGCAGTTCAGGACAGGGGGATTACGAGCAGTACTTC | CASSSGQGDYEQYF | TRBD1 | TRBV5-1 | - | TRBJ2-7
TGTGCCAGCAGCGTATCCGGGACAAATTATGGCTACACCTTC | CASSVSGTNYGYTF | - | TRBV9 | - | TRBJ1-2
TGTGCCAGCAGCGTAGGCCCCGGCGAAAAACTGTTTTTT | CASSVGPGEKLFF | - | TRBV9 | once | TRBJ1-4
TGTGCCAGCACGAAGGGCGGGGAAAGCGAGCAGTACTTC | CASTKGGESEQYF | - | TRBV28 | - | TRBJ2-7
TGCAGCGTTGTAACCTCTGAAGCTTTCTTT | CSVVTSEAFF | - | TRBV29-1 | - | TRBJ1-1
TGTGCCAGCAGTTATTGGGACAGTGGGACCGGGGAGCTGTTTTTT | CASSYWDSGTGELFF | TRBD1 | TRBV6-5 | - | TRBJ2-2
TGTGCCAGCAGCTTGGGGGACAGGGCGAACACTGAAGCTTTCTTT | CASSLGDRANTEAFF | TRBD1 | TRBV7-9 | - | TRBJ1-1
TGTGCCAGCAGTGACTGGGCCTACAATGAGCAGTTCTTC | CASSDWAYNEQFF | - | TRBV27 | - | TRBJ2-1
TGTGCCAGCAGTAGTTTACAGAACACCGGGGAGCTGTTTTTT | CASSSLQNTGELFF | - | TRBV7-9 | - | TRBJ2-2
TGTGCCAGCTCACCATTCCCAGGGTCGTTATTGGAGACCCAGTACTTC | CASSPFPGSLLETQYF | - | TRBV18 | - | TRBJ2-5
TGTGCCAGCAGGGAACAGCCCCAGCATTTT | CASREQPQHF | - | TRBV7-9 | few | TRBJ1-5
TGTGCCAGCAGCCCAGACCTAGCCAAAAACATTCAGTACTTC | CASSPDLAKNIQYF | - | TRBV11-2 | - | TRBJ2-4
TGTGCCAGCAGCCACCCCACAGGGGGCGGGAACACTGAAGCTTTCTTT | CASSHPTGGGNTEAFF | TRBD1 | TRBV7-6 | - | TRBJ1-1
TGTGCCAGCAGCGTAATAATGAATCAGCCCCAGCATTTT | CASSVIMNQPQHF | - | TRBV5-8 | - | TRBJ1-5
TGTGCCAGCAGGACAGCCTTCTTCTACGAGCAGTACTTC | CASRTAFFYEQYF | - | TRBV6-1 | - | TRBJ2-7
TGCGCCAGCAGCCGTTTTATGATGAACACTGAAGCTTTCTTT | CASSRFMMNTEAFF | - | TRBV5-1 | - | TRBJ1-1
TGCAGCAATGGGGGGGGCGATGAGCAGTTCTTC | CSNGGGDEQFF | - | TRBV29-1 | - | TRBJ2-1
TGCGCCAGCAGCCCGGACCTTGCCGGGGCCAACGTCCTGACTTTC | CASSPDLAGANVLTF | - | TRBV5-1 | - | TRBJ2-6
TGTGCCAGCAGTTACTCTACAGGGGGGACCTACGAGCAGTACTTC | CASSYSTGGTYEQYF | TRBD1 | TRBV6-5 | - | TRBJ2-7
TGTGCCAGCAGCACGACAGAGAAGCAGTTCTTC | CASSTTEKQFF | - | TRBV13 | - | TRBJ2-1
TGTGCCAGCAGCTTAGGGGTGGGATACACAGATACGCAGTATTTT | CASSLGVGYTDTQYF | - | TRBV11-3 | - | TRBJ2-3
TGTGCCAGCAGTTACGCCGACAGAACCTACGAGCAGTACTTC | CASSYADRTYEQYF | - | TRBV6-6 | - | TRBJ2-7
TGTGCCAGCAGCTCCTCCGGAGCCCAATATAGCAATCAGCCCCAGCATTTT | CASSSSGAQYSNQPQHF | - | TRBV5-6 | - | TRBJ1-5
TGTGCCAGCAGTTTTCTCCGGGACACCCCTGAGGAGCAGTACTTC | CASSFLRDTPEEQYF | - | TRBV6-5 | - | TRBJ2-7